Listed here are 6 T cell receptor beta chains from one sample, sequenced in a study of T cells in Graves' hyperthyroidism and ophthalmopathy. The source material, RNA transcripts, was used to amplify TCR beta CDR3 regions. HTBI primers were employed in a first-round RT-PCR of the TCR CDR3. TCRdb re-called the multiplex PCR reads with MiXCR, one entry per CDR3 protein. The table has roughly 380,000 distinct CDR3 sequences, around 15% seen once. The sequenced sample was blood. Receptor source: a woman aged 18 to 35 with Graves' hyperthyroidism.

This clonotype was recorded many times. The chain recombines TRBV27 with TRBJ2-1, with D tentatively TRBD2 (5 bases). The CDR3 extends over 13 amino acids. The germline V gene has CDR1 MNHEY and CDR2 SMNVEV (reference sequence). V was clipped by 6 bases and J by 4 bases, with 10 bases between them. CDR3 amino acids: CASRLGPYNEQFF. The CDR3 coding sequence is TGTGCCAGCAGACTAGGACCTTACAATGAGCAGTTCTTC.

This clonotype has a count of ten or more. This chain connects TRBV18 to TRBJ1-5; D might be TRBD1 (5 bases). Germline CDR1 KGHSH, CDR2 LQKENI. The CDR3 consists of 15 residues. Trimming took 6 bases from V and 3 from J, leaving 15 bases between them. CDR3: CASSTRGSYNQPQHF. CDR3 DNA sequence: TGTGCCAGCTCTACGAGGGGCTCATACAATCAGCCCCAGCATTTT.

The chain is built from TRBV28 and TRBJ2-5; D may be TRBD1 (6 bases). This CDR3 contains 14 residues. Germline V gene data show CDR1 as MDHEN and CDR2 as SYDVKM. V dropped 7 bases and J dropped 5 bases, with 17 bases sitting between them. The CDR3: CASMLGQGSETQYF. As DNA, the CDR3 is TGTGCCAGCATGCTGGGCCAGGGGAGCGAGACCCAGTACTTC.

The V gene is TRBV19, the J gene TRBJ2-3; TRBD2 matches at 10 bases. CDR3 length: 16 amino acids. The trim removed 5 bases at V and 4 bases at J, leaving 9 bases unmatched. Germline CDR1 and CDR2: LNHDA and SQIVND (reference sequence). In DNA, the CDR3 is TGTGCCAGTAGTCAAGCGAGCGGGAGGGCCTCAGATACGCAGTATTTT. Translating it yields CASSQASGRASDTQYF.

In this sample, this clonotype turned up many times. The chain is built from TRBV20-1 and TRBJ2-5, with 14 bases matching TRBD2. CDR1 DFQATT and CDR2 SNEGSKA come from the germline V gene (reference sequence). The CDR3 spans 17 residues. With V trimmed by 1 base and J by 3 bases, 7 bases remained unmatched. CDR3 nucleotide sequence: TGCAGTGCTAGAGCCCTTCAGACTAGCGGGGGGGAAGAGACCCAGTACTTC. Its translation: CSARALQTSGGEETQYF.

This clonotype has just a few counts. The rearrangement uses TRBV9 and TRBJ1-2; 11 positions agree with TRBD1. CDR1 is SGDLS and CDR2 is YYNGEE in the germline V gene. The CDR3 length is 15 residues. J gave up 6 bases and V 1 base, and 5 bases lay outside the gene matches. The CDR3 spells CASSVRTGGLNGYTF. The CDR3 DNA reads TGTGCCAGCAGCGTAAGGACAGGGGGCCTTAATGGCTACACCTTC.